Listed below are T cell receptor beta chains from one sample, sequenced in a study of cytomegalovirus exposure and HLA in healthy donors. TCRdb keeps only in-frame clones here, not all; method: immunoSEQ multiplex PCR. The sample carries some 110,000 clones, over 75% recorded once. The source material was PBMCs. The receptors originated from a man aged 55 to 70 in good health and CMV-seropositive. The CDR3 runs from the conserved cysteine through the conserved F or W. D genes are given only for firm matches.

v_gene	d_gene	j_gene	CDR3aa
TRBV18	TRBD1	TRBJ2-7	CASSPAGTGAYEQYF
TRBV6-6	-	TRBJ2-4	CASSFVQGEGKDIQYF
TRBV7-2	-	TRBJ1-1	CASSLVGTTNTEAFF
TRBV6-5	TRBD1	TRBJ2-5	CASSSGQGRQETQYF
TRBV2	-	TRBJ2-1	CASIPIRDEQFF
TRBV6-5	-	TRBJ1-4	CASNPRWPFNEKLFF
TRBV11-2	-	TRBJ2-2	CASSLGANTGELFF
TRBV7-2	TRBD1	TRBJ2-2	CASRLQGVVTGELFF
TRBV9	-	TRBJ2-4	CASSERLRDIQYF
TRBV28	-	TRBJ2-7	CASTGPYEQYF
TRBV30	-	TRBJ1-2	CAWRWGRGNYGYTF
TRBV18	-	TRBJ2-7	CASSQRVPDEQYF
TRBV9	-	TRBJ2-7	CASSGGQGPYEQYF
TRBV5-4	-	TRBJ1-2	CASSSTGLYGYTF
TRBV29-1	-	TRBJ1-2	CSANVGADYGYTF
TRBV11-2	TRBD2	TRBJ2-5	CASSLVPSGGGETQYF
TRBV7-9	TRBD1	TRBJ2-3	CASSLQGVGTQYF
TRBV19	TRBD1	TRBJ1-5	CASRDRPDQPQHF
TRBV10-2	-	TRBJ1-2	CASSETGIYGYTF
TRBV19	-	TRBJ2-2	CASSIGGVRTGELFF
TRBV10-2	-	TRBJ1-1	CASSIEGPNTEAFF
TRBV18	TRBD1	TRBJ2-5	CASSPKTGAETQYF
TRBV29-1	-	TRBJ1-5	CSVSWGGDSNQPQHF
TRBV7-8	TRBD2	TRBJ2-3	CASSTLAGGVMNTQYF
TRBV6-1	TRBD2	TRBJ2-7	CASQLAGSSYEQYF
TRBV18	TRBD1	TRBJ2-3	CASSHDRGKADTQYF
TRBV5-1	TRBD1	-	CASSPGTGSYEQYF
TRBV5-1	TRBD2	TRBJ2-1	CASSSGTSQENEQFF
TRBV27	-	TRBJ1-2	CASSLGQNYGYTF
TRBV7-6	-	TRBJ1-2	CASSPGSWTANYGYTF
TRBV5-1	-	TRBJ2-5	CASSLVQGTETQYF
TRBV4-1	-	TRBJ2-7	CASSHDSQGYEQYF
TRBV6-5	-	TRBJ1-2	CASRTEGQANYGYTF
TRBV7-2	-	TRBJ2-1	CASRTYEGNEQFF
TRBV28	TRBD1	TRBJ2-7	CAEREPTGGHSYEQYF
TRBV27	TRBD2	TRBJ2-3	CASRRGGADTQYF
TRBV6-5	TRBD1	TRBJ2-2	CASNRDRGKTGELFF
TRBV6-1	-	TRBJ1-2	CASSDGRATANYGYTF
TRBV2	TRBD1	TRBJ2-5	CASSETGGETQYF
TRBV6-5	-	TRBJ1-2	CASSQTVRVGGYTF
TRBV18	-	TRBJ1-5	CASSRTQGNNQPQHF
TRBV7-6	TRBD1	TRBJ1-6	CASSLGDSYNSPLHF
TRBV9	-	TRBJ1-3	CASSVASSGNTIYF
TRBV30	TRBD1	TRBJ2-7	CAWIAQGIGYEQYF
TRBV5-1	TRBD1	TRBJ1-3	CASSLETGAGNTIYF